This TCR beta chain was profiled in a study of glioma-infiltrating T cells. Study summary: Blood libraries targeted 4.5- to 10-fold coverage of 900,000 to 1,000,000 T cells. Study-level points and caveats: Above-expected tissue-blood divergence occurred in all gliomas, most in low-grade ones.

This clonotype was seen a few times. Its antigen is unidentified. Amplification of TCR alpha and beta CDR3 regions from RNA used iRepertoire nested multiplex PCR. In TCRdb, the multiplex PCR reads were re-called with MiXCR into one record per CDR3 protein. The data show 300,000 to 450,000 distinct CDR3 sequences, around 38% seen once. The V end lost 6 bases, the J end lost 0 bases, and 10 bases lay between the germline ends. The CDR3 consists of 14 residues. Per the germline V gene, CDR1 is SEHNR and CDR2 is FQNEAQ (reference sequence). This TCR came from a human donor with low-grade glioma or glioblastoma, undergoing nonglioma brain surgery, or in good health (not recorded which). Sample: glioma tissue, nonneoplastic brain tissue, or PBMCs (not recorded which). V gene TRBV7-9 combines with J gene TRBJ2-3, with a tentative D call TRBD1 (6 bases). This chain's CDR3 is CASSGGASTDTQYF. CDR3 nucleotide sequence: TGTGCCAGCAGTGGGGGCGCAAGCACAGATACGCAGTATTTT.